This T cell receptor (beta chain) was sequenced in a study of shared clonotypes between healthy human individuals. Profiling relied on immunoSEQ multiplex PCR, and the TCRdb table lists in-frame clones only, not all of them. The repertoire holds some 1 million clones, with 65% to 75% as singletons. The germline V and J ends were trimmed by 2 bases and 7 bases, with 13 bases remaining between them. In germline, CDR1 is MNHEY, CDR2 SVGAGI. The CDR3 is 14 residues long. This TCR was recovered from a man aged 18 to 29 in good health. Sequencing was performed on memory CD4+ T cells sorted from blood. Subset reported: CD45RA-negative fraction. The V call is TRBV6-5, the J call TRBJ2-3, with D tentatively TRBD2 (6 bases). In DNA, the CDR3 is TGTGCCAGCAGTTACGGGACTGGGAAGAATACGCAGTATTTT. It yields the protein CASSYGTGKNTQYF.